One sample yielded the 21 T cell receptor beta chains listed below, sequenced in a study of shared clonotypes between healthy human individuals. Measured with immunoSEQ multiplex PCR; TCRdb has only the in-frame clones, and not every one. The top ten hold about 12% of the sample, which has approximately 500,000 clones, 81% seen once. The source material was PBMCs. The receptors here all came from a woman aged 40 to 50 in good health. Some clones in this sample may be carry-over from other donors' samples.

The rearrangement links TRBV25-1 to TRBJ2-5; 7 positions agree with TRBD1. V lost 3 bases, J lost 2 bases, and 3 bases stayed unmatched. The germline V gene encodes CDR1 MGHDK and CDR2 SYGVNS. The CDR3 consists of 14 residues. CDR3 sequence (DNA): TGTGCCAGCAGTGAGGGGACAGTACAAGAGACCCAGTACTTC. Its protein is CASSEGTVQETQYF.

The CDR3 is CASSLRPGLEETQYF. The DNA for the CDR3 is TGTGCCAGCAGCCTTAGGCCGGGACTAGAAGAGACCCAGTACTTC. The V and J genes are TRBV7-6 and TRBJ2-5; TRBD2 matches at 8 bases. V shed 5 bases and J 3 bases; nucleotides not matched to a gene: 8. Germline assignment: CDR1 SGHVS and CDR2 FNYEAQ. This CDR3 spans 15 amino acids.

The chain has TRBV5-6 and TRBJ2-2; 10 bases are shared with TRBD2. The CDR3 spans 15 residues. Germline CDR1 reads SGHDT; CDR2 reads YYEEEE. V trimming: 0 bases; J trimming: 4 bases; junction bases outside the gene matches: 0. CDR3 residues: CASSLGLAGTGELFF. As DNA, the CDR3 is TGTGCCAGCAGCTTGGGACTAGCGGGCACCGGGGAGCTGTTTTTT. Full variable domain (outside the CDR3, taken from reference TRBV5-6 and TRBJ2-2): DAGVTQSPTHLIKTRGQQVTLRCSPKSGHDTVSWYQQALGQGPQFIFQYYEEEERQRGNFPDRFSGHQFPNYSSELNVNALLLGDSALYLCASSLGLAGTGELFFGEGSRLTVL.

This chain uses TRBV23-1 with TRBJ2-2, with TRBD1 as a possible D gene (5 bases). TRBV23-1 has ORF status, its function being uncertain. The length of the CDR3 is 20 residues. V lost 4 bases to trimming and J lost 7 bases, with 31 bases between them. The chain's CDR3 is CASSLPAVAGNLKSVGELFF. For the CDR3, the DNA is TGCGCCAGCAGTCTCCCGGCAGTGGCAGGGAATCTTAAGTCGGTCGGGGAGCTGTTTTTT.

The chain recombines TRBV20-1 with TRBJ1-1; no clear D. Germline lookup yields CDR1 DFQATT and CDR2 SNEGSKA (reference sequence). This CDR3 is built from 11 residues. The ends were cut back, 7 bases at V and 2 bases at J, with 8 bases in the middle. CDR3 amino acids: CSVSANTEAFF. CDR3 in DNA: TGCAGTGTATCAGCCAACACTGAAGCTTTCTTT.

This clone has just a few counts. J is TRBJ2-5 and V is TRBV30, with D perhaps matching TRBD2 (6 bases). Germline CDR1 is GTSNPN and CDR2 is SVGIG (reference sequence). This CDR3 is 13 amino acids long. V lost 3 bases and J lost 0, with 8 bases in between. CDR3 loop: CAWRSGYQETQYF. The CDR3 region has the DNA TGTGCCTGGAGAAGCGGGTACCAAGAGACCCAGTACTTC.

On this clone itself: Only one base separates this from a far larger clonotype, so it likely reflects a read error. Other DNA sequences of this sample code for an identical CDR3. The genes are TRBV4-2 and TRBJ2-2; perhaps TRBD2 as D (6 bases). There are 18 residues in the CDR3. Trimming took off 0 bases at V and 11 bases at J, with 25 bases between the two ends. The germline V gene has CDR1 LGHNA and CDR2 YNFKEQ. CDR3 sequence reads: CASSQDWERTAGSGELFF. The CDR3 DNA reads TGTGCCAGCAGCCAAGATTGGGAGCGGACGGCCGGGAGCGGTGAGCTGTTTTTT.

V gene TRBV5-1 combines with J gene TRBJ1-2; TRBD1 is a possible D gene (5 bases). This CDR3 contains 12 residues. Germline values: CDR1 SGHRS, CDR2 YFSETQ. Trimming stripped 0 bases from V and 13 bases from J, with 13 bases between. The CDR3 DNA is TGCGCCAGCAGCTTGGGAACAGGAGAGGGCACCTTC. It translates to CASSLGTGEGTF.

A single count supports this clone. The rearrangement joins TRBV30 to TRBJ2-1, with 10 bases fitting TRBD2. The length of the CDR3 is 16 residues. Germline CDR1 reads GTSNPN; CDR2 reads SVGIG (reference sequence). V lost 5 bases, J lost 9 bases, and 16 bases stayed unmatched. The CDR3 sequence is CAWDLGGLAGVVEQFF. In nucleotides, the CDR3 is TGTGCCTGGGACCTCGGAGGGCTAGCGGGAGTGGTTGAGCAGTTCTTC.

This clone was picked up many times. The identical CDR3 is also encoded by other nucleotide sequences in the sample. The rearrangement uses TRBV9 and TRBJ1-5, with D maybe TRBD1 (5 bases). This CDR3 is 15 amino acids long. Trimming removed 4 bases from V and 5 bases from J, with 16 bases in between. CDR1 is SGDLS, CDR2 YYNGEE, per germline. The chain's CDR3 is CASSSRPGGDQPQHF. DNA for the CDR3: TGTGCCAGCAGCTCCCGCCCGGGGGGAGATCAGCCCCAGCATTTT.

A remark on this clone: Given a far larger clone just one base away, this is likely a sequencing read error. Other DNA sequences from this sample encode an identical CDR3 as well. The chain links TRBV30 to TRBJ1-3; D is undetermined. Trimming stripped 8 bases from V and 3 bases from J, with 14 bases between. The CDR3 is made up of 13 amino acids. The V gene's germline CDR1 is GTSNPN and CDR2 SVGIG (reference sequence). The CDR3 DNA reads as TGTGCCCAGGTGGGTGGATTTGGAAACACCATATATTTT. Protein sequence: CAQVGGFGNTIYF. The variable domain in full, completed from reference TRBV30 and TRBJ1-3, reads SQTIHQWPATLVQPVGSPLSLECTVEGTSNPNLYWYRQAAGRGLQLLFYSVGIGQISSEVPQNLSASRPQDRQFILSSKKLLLSDSGFYLCAQVGGFGNTIYFGEGSWLTVV.

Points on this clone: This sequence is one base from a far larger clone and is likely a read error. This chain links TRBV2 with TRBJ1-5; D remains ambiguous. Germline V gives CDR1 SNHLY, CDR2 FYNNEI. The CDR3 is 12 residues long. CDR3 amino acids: CASSPGWQHQHF. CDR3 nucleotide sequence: TGTGCCAGCAGCCCTGGTTGGCAGCACCAGCATTTT.

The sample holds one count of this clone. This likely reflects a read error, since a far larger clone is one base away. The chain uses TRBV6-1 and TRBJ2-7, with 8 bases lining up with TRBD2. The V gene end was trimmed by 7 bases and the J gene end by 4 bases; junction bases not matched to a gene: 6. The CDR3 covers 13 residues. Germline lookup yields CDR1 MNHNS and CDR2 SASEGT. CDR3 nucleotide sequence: TGTGCCAGCATGCTAGCGGGTGGGTACGAGCAGTACTTC. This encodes CASMLAGGYEQYF.

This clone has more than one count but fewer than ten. CDR3 sequence (DNA): TGTGCCAGCAGCCAACACCTAGTCTCTGGGACCCAGTACTTC. Amino acid sequence: CASSQHLVSGTQYF. V usage is TRBV4-2 and J usage is TRBJ2-5; D gene uncertain. The CDR3 has 14 amino acids. V was shortened by 2 bases and J by 7 bases, with 14 bases between the two germline ends. CDR1 is LGHNA and CDR2 is YNFKEQ in the germline V gene.

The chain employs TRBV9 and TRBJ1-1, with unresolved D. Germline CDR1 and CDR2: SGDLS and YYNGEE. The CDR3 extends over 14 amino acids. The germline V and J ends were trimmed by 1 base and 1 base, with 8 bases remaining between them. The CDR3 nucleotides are TGTGCCAGCAGCGTATGGGCAGCGAACACTGAAGCTTTCTTT. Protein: CASSVWAANTEAFF.

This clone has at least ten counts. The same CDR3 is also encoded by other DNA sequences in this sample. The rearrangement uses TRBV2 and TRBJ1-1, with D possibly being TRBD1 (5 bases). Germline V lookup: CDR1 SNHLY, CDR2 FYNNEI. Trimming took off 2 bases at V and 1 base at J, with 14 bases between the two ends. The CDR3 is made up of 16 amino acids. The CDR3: CASSELGVERNTEAFF. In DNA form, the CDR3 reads TGTGCCAGCAGTGAATTAGGGGTAGAGAGGAACACTGAAGCTTTCTTT.

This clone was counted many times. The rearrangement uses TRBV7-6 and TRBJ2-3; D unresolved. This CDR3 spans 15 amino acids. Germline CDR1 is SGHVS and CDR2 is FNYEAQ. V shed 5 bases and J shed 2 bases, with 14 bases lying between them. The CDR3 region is CASSHLSGVTDTQYF. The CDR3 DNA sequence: TGTGCCAGCAGCCACCTCAGTGGGGTCACAGATACGCAGTATTTT.

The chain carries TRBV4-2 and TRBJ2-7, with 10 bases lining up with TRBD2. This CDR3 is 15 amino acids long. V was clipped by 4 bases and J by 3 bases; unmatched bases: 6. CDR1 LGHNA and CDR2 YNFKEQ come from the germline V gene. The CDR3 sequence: CASSPGLADDYEQYF. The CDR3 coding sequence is TGTGCCAGCAGCCCCGGACTAGCGGATGACTACGAGCAGTACTTC.

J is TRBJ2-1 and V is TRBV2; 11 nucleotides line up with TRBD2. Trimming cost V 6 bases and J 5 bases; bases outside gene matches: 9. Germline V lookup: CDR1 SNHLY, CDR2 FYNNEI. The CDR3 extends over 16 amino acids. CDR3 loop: CASRPELAGVDNEQFF. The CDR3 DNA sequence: TGTGCCAGCAGGCCCGAACTAGCGGGAGTTGACAATGAGCAGTTCTTC.

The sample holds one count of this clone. CDR3 amino acids: CASSLHLFPRRDRVVVQYF. The CDR3 nucleotides are TGTGCCAGCAGCTTACATTTATTCCCCCGCCGGGACAGGGTAGTTGTGCAGTACTTC. J is TRBJ2-7 and V is TRBV7-6; TRBD1 matches 9 bases. Germline loops: CDR1 SGHVS, CDR2 FNYEAQ. The CDR3 covers 19 residues. Trimming took 2 bases from V and 9 from J; bases not matched to a gene: 23.

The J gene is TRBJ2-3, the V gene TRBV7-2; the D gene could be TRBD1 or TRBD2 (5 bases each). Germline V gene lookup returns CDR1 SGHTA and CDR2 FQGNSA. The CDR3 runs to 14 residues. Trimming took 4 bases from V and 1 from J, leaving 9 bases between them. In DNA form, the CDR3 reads TGTGCCAGCAGCTCGGGACCGGGCACAGATACGCAGTATTTT. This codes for CASSSGPGTDTQYF.